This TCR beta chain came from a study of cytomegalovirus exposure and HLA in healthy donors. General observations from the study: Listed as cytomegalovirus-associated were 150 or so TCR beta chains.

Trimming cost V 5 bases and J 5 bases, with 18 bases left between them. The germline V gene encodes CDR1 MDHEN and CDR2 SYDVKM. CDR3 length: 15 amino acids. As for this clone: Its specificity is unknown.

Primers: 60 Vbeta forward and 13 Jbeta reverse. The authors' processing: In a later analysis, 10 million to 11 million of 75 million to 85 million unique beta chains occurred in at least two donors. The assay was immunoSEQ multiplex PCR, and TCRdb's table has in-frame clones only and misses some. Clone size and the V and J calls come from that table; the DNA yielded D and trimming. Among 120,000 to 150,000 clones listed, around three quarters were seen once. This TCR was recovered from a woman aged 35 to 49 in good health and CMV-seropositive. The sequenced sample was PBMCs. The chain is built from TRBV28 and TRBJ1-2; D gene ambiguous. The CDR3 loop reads CASSKAAGLRYGYTF. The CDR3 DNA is TGTGCCAGCAGTAAGGCGGCGGGGTTAAGGTATGGCTACACCTTC.